This T cell receptor beta chain stems from a study of OX40 agonist ivuxolimab in advanced cancers. About the study: Ivuxolimab, an antibody that agonizes OX40 (CD134), was administered to the patients. Study-wide findings and caveats: CD4+ T cells averaged fewer expanded clones than CD8+ T cells.

As regards this clone: Its cognate antigen is unknown. Different DNA sequences within this sample yield the same CDR3.

Between the trimmed V and J ends, which lost 0 bases and 8 bases, there was a span of 9 bases. Germline V gene sequence: CDR1 SGDLS, CDR2 YYNGEE. CDR3 length equals 14 residues. At cycle 4 day 1, cycle 7 day 1, and baseline, blood was sampled. Only in-frame clones appear in the TCRdb table, and some are missing; sequencing was by immunoSEQ multiplex PCR. Altogether approximately 61,000 clones are present, nearly 90% being singletons, with the ten largest covering approximately 0.35%. The clonotype originates from an adult with an advanced solid tumor such as melanoma, head and neck, liver or kidney cancer. The genes are TRBV9 and TRBJ1-6, with D unclear. The source material was CD4+ or CD8+ T cells sorted from blood, sampled in a trial of the OX40 agonist ivuxolimab. The CDR3 nucleotides are TGTGCCAGCAGCGTAGGAGGGTTTGATTCACCCCTCCACTTT. It specifies CASSVGGFDSPLHF.